These T cell receptor beta chains were read from a single sample in a study of control samples from healthy donors and cancer patients. Data came from immunoSEQ multiplex PCR; TCRdb stores just in-frame clones and leaves some out. The repertoire consists of some 410,000 clones, with 75% to 95% occurring once and the leading ten covering more than 6%. The sample was PBMCs. Receptors originate from a man aged 40-49 years with head and neck cancer. Both conserved end residues are part of each CDR3. Fields, in order: J gene, V gene, clone size, D gene, CDR3 protein, CDR3 DNA. The D gene is left open where the match is weak. For some rows the clone size is stated as once, few or many, or as a class when expanded; others skip it.

>TRBJ2-6|TRBV30|-|-
CAWLRASGANVLTF
TGTGCCTGGTTAAGGGCGTCAGGGGCCAACGTCCTGACTTTC
>TRBJ2-3|TRBV3-1/TRBV3-2|once|TRBD2
CASAKRGGSTDTQYF
TGTGCCAGCGCTAAGCGGGGGGGTTCCACAGATACGCAGTATTTT
>TRBJ2-1|TRBV6-5|-|-
CASSYRSSPNNEQFF
TGTGCCAGCAGTTATAGGTCATCTCCTAACAATGAGCAGTTCTTC
>TRBJ2-2|TRBV24-1|-|-
CATSDLAGFNTGELFF
TGTGCCACCAGTGATTTGGCAGGTTTTAACACCGGGGAGCTGTTTTTT
>TRBJ1-1|TRBV30|few|-
CAWFFLPTGNTEAFF
TGTGCCTGGTTTTTTCTCCCGACAGGGAACACTGAAGCTTTCTTT
>TRBJ2-3|TRBV5-4|few|-
CASSSGGAGTDTQYF
TGTGCCAGCAGCTCTGGGGGCGCCGGCACAGATACGCAGTATTTT
>TRBJ2-1|TRBV27|-|-
CASSLNNEQFF
TGTGCCAGCAGTCTCAACAATGAGCAGTTCTTC
>TRBJ1-1|TRBV5-1|-|-
CASSRTVNTEAFF
TGCGCCAGCAGTAGAACGGTGAACACTGAAGCTTTCTTT
>TRBJ2-7|TRBV28|-|TRBD2
CAVQLAATYEQYF
TGTGCCGTCCAACTAGCGGCCACCTACGAGCAGTACTTC
>TRBJ2-3|TRBV3-1/TRBV3-2|-|TRBD2
CASSHGSGGAILSQYF
TGTGCCAGCAGCCACGGAAGCGGGGGGGCCATTCTATCGCAGTATTTT
>TRBJ2-5|TRBV10-3|-|TRBD1
CAISDDRAETQYF
TGTGCCATCAGTGATGACAGGGCCGAGACCCAGTACTTC
>TRBJ2-3|TRBV7-9|few|-
CASSSPRDTQYF
TGTGCCAGCAGCTCGCCCCGAGATACGCAGTATTTT
>TRBJ2-2|TRBV7-3|-|-
CASSLNRADTGELFF
TGTGCCAGCAGCTTAAACAGGGCTGACACCGGGGAGCTGTTTTTT
>TRBJ2-7|TRBV6-5|-|-
CASSLDGSSYEQYF
TGTGCCAGCAGTCTTGACGGGAGCTCCTACGAGCAGTACTTC
>TRBJ2-7|TRBV28|-|TRBD2
CASTTGGQYEQYF
TGTGCCAGCACCACGGGAGGGCAGTACGAGCAGTACTTC
>TRBJ2-1|TRBV14|-|TRBD2
CASSQAPGLAGVSLKNEQFF
TGTGCCAGCAGCCAAGCCCCCGGACTAGCGGGAGTGTCTTTGAAGAATGAGCAGTTCTTC
>TRBJ2-7|TRBV4-3|-|TRBD1
CASSLRQGAAYEQYF
TGCGCCAGCAGCCTCAGACAGGGGGCGGCCTACGAGCAGTACTTC
>TRBJ2-7|TRBV9|-|-
CASSVDLGVSYEQYF
TGTGCCAGCAGCGTAGACCTGGGGGTGTCCTACGAGCAGTACTTC
>TRBJ2-1|TRBV2|many|-
CASSVEWQGSDNEQFF
TGTGCCAGCAGTGTAGAGTGGCAGGGTTCCGACAATGAGCAGTTCTTC
>TRBJ1-4|TRBV10-3|once|-
CAIRPEGNEKLFF
TGTGCCATCAGACCCGAGGGTAATGAAAAACTGTTTTTT
>TRBJ1-2|TRBV9|-|TRBD1
CASSGDSINYGYTF
TGTGCCAGCAGCGGGGACAGTATTAACTATGGCTACACCTTC
>TRBJ1-2|TRBV5-4|-|-
CASSLVSTPRYGYTF
TGTGCCAGCAGCTTGGTTTCGACCCCCAGATACGGCTACACCTTC
>TRBJ2-5|TRBV28|-|TRBD1
CASCRDRGETQYF
TGTGCCAGCTGCCGGGACAGGGGTGAGACCCAGTACTTC
>TRBJ1-2|TRBV11-1|-|TRBD1
CASSSTGERGYTF
TGTGCCAGCAGCTCTACAGGGGAGAGGGGCTACACCTTC
>TRBJ2-7|TRBV19|-|-
CASSGSFSGYEQYF
TGTGCCAGTAGTGGCTCCTTTAGCGGCTACGAGCAGTACTTC
>TRBJ2-5|TRBV7-3|-|-
CASSLGTLETQYF
TGTGCCAGCAGCTTAGGGACCTTAGAGACCCAGTACTTC
>TRBJ2-1|TRBV7-9|-|TRBD2
CASSSGGLANEQFF
TGTGCCAGCAGCTCGGGGGGACTAGCGAATGAGCAGTTCTTC
>TRBJ1-1|TRBV7-6|once|-
CASRRGEGGSEAFF
TGTGCCAGCAGGCGGGGGGAGGGAGGATCTGAAGCTTTCTTT
>TRBJ1-6|TRBV7-2|once|TRBD1
CASSLVGTAGSPLHF
TGTGCCAGCAGCTTAGTGGGGACAGCAGGATCACCCCTCCACTTT
>TRBJ2-1|TRBV18|-|TRBD1
CASSQQRTGSYNEQFF
TGTGCCAGCTCACAACAGCGGACAGGTTCCTACAATGAGCAGTTCTTC
>TRBJ2-1|TRBV30|-|TRBD2
CAWSVRGSSYNEQFF
TGTGCCTGGAGTGTCCGCGGGAGCTCCTACAATGAGCAGTTCTTC
>TRBJ1-2|TRBV4-1|-|TRBD1
CASSHADRGTNYGYTF
TGCGCCAGCAGCCATGCAGACAGGGGCACTAACTATGGCTACACCTTC
>TRBJ1-5|TRBV23-1|-|-
CVSSGGHQPQHF
TGCGTCAGCAGTGGGGGCCATCAGCCCCAGCATTTT
>TRBJ1-3|TRBV14|-|TRBD1
CASSLRDRVGNTIYF
TGTGCCAGCAGCCTCCGGGACAGGGTCGGAAACACCATATATTTT
>TRBJ2-1|TRBV5-4|-|-
CASSLAGNEQFF
TGTGCCAGCAGCTTGGCGGGCAATGAGCAGTTCTTC
>TRBJ1-2|TRBV11-2|once|TRBD1
CASSLEPPNQRRDRVYGYTF
TGTGCCAGCAGCTTAGAGCCCCCAAATCAACGCCGGGACAGGGTCTATGGCTACACCTTC
>TRBJ2-1|TRBV5-6|-|-
CASTGPNINEQFF
TGTGCCAGCACTGGACCAAATATAAATGAGCAGTTCTTC
>TRBJ1-2|TRBV27|-|TRBD1
CASSFRQGYNYGYTF
TGTGCCAGCAGTTTCAGACAGGGGTACAACTATGGCTACACCTTC
>TRBJ2-3|TRBV15|-|-
CATSRGATDTQYF
TGTGCCACCAGCAGAGGAGCCACAGATACGCAGTATTTT
>TRBJ1-1|TRBV15|-|TRBD1
CATSREQGRYTEAFF
TGTGCCACCAGCAGAGAACAGGGGCGGTACACTGAAGCTTTCTTT
>TRBJ2-7|TRBV18|-|-
CASSGDGPSYEQYF
TGTGCCAGCTCAGGGGACGGACCCTCCTACGAGCAGTACTTC
>TRBJ2-7|TRBV25-1|-|-
CASSVVDSSYEQYF
TGTGCCAGCAGTGTAGTGGACAGTTCCTACGAGCAGTACTTC
>TRBJ1-5|TRBV18|-|-
CASSPQNSNQPQHF
TGTGCCAGCTCCCCCCAGAATAGCAATCAGCCCCAGCATTTT
>TRBJ2-5|TRBV5-6|-|-
CASSLVGDTETQYF
TGTGCCAGCAGCTTGGTCGGGGACACGGAGACCCAGTACTTC
>TRBJ2-1|TRBV6-5|-|-
CASRRGAYNEQFF
TGTGCCAGCAGGAGAGGGGCTTACAATGAGCAGTTCTTC
>TRBJ2-1|TRBV6-5|-|TRBD2
CASMGLATGEQFF
TGTGCCAGCATGGGACTAGCGACCGGTGAGCAGTTCTTC
>TRBJ2-5|TRBV19|-|-
CASSIGQETQYF
TGTGCCAGTAGTATTGGTCAAGAGACCCAGTACTTC
>TRBJ1-2|TRBV30|-|-
CAWSAGGFFLGYTF
TGTGCCTGGAGTGCCGGGGGGTTTTTTCTCGGCTACACCTTC
>TRBJ2-2|TRBV19|few|-
CASSDSRIQVVANTGELFF
TGTGCCAGTAGTGACAGCAGAATACAGGTCGTCGCGAACACCGGGGAGCTGTTTTTT
>TRBJ2-7|TRBV28|-|TRBD1
CASSLSPGQGASGLYF
TGTGCCAGCAGTTTATCCCCGGGACAGGGGGCCTCTGGGTTGTACTTC
>TRBJ1-1|TRBV18|-|-
CASSAGSEAFF
TGTGCCAGCTCAGCAGGGTCTGAAGCTTTCTTT
>TRBJ1-2|TRBV15|-|-
CATSREEGGYTF
TGTGCCACCAGCAGAGAAGAGGGTGGCTACACCTTC
>TRBJ2-7|TRBV11-1|-|-
CASSFGTTYEQYF
TGTGCCAGCAGCTTTGGCACTACCTACGAGCAGTACTTC
>TRBJ1-2|TRBV6-5|-|-
CASSYIQGPTYGYTF
TGTGCCAGCAGTTACATTCAGGGGCCGACCTATGGCTACACCTTC
>TRBJ1-4|TRBV19|-|-
CASSQWAMDEKLFF
TGTGCCAGTAGTCAGTGGGCAATGGATGAAAAACTGTTTTTT